This TCR beta chain appears in the sequencing data of a study of blood T cell repertoires in COVID-19. On the study more broadly: The origin of the acute and convalescent COVID-19 samples was the United States, Italy and Spain.

Authors' methods: The authors estimated nucleated cell counts from reference gene primer amplification. Repertoires were generated with immunoSEQ multiplex PCR, while TCRdb's copy carries only in-frame clones and drops some. The DNA was the basis for D and trimming; V, J and clone size are from that table. The sample holds approximately 350,000 clones; roughly 80% are singletons and the top ten take over 4.5%. All enrollees were roughly 18 to 90 years old and from roughly 26 US areas. Two consecutive negative NP/OP PCR tests, clearance, or resolved symptoms defined Cohort 3 recovery. This clone came up once. The CDR3 has 11 residues. Germline CDR1 SQVTM, CDR2 ANQGSEA. V was pared by 1 base and J by 10 bases, with 8 bases between.

The rearrangement links TRBV29-1 to TRBJ2-1; D is unresolved. The TCR originated in a woman in her forties or fifties who had recovered from COVID-19. The sequenced material came from PBMCs or T cells enriched from blood (not recorded which). CDR3: CSVEGPNEQFF. CDR3 DNA: TGCAGCGTTGAAGGGCCGAACGAGCAGTTCTTC.